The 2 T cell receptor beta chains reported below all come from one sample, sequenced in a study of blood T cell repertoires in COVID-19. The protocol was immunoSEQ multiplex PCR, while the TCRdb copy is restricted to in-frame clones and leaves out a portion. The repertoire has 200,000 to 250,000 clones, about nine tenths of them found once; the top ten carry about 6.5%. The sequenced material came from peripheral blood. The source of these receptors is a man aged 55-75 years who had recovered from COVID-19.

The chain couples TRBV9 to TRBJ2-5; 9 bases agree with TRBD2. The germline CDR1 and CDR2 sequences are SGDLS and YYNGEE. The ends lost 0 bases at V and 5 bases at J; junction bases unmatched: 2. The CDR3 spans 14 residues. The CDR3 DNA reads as TGTGCCAGCAGCGTAGCGGCGGGAGGGGAGACCCAGTACTTC. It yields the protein CASSVAAGGETQYF.

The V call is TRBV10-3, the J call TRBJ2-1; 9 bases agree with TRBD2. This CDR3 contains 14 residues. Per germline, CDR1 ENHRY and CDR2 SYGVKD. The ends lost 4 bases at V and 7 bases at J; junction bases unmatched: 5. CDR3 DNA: TGTGCCATCAGTGTTAGCGGGAGCTGGAATGAGCAGTTCTTC. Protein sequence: CAISVSGSWNEQFF.